This entry lists 4 T cell receptor beta chains sequenced from one sample in a study of blood T cell repertoires in COVID-19. Profiling relied on immunoSEQ multiplex PCR, and the TCRdb table lists in-frame clones only, not all of them. In the table there are hundreds of thousands of clones, roughly 87% of which are singletons. Sequenced material: PBMCs or T cells enriched from blood (not recorded which). The receptor set was obtained from a woman under 30 who had recovered from COVID-19.

The chain employs TRBV4-1 and TRBJ2-5, with TRBD1 as a possible D gene (7 bases). Deletions cut 0 bases from V and 7 bases from J, with 15 bases between. This CDR3 has 15 amino acids. The germline CDR1 and CDR2 sequences are MGHRA and YSYEKL. CDR3 region: CASSQEFQGGGTQYF. CDR3 bases: TGCGCCAGCAGCCAAGAGTTCCAGGGGGGCGGGACCCAGTACTTC.

The rearrangement links TRBV6-2 or TRBV6-3 to TRBJ2-1; TRBD1 aligns across 9 bases. With 2 bases clipped from V and 8 bases from J, the junction kept 4 bases outside the gene matches. Germline CDR1 and CDR2: MNHEY and SVGEGT. This CDR3 is built from 14 residues. The CDR3 bases are TGTGCCAGCAGTTACCAGGACAGGGGCTATGAGCAGTTCTTC. Translated, it gives CASSYQDRGYEQFF.

The genes are TRBV9 and TRBJ2-7; TRBD2 aligns across 10 bases. Germline V gene data show CDR1 as SGDLS and CDR2 as YYNGEE. V lost 0 bases and J lost 9; bases outside the gene matches: 9. The CDR3 sequence is 15 residues long. The CDR3 here is CASSVGLAGVEMQYF. As DNA, the CDR3 is TGTGCCAGCAGCGTAGGTCTAGCGGGAGTCGAGATGCAGTACTTC.

The chain employs TRBV28 and TRBJ2-1; D is possibly TRBD1 (5 bases). Between the trimmed V and J ends, which lost 7 bases and 6 bases, there was a span of 10 bases. The CDR3 is 12 residues long. Germline CDR1 reads MDHEN; CDR2 reads SYDVKM. The CDR3 here is CASIRDRNEQFF. As DNA, the CDR3 is TGTGCCAGCATCAGGGATCGCAATGAGCAGTTCTTC.